This T cell receptor beta chain was identified in a study of T cell repertoires in aging, cancer and after chemotherapy. Overall study findings and caveats: Compared with age-matched healthy donors, untreated hematological or solid cancer patients showed higher blood TCR clonality. The repertoire data cannot show anything about immunological memory following chemotherapy.

A mixed TRB-A/B primer pool amplified rearranged TRB by multiplex touch-down PCR. TCRdb reprocessed the multiplex PCR reads via MiXCR and lists one record per CDR3 protein. Counted here are 7,000 to 9,500 distinct CDR3 sequences, more than 20% occurring once; the ten biggest clones make up around 15%. This clonotype turned up a few times. Its antigen is unknown. The template was genomic DNA from peripheral blood, not RNA. The CDR3 spans 12 residues. Germline CDR1 reads SGHRS; CDR2 reads YFSETQ. V lost 0 bases to trimming and J lost 4 bases, with 5 bases between them. The chain joins TRBV5-1 to TRBJ2-7; D may be TRBD1 (5 bases). The receptor was derived from a human donor with a blood cancer. The donor label of this sample is uncertain. The sample comprised blood. CDR3 in DNA: TGCGCCAGCAGCTTGGAGGGGTACGAGCAGTACTTC. It encodes CASSLEGYEQYF.